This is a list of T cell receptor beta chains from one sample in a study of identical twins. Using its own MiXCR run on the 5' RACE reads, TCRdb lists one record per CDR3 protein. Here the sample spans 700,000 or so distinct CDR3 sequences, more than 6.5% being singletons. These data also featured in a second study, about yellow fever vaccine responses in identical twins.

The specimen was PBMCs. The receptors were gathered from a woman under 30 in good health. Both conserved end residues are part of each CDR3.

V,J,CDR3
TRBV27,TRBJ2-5,CASSSANRARRETQYF
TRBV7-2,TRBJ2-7,CASSTVPTSSYEQYF
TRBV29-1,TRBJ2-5,CSVETRETQYF
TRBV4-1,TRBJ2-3,CASSQDKHTQYF
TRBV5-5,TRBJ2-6,CASSGTASSGANVLTF
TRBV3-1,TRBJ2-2,CASTLLAGGATGELFF
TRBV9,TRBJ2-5,CASSVAGAGQETQYF
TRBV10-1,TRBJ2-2,CASSGVFHGELFF
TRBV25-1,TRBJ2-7,CASSVPGEQYF
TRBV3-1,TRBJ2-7,CASSYQGFGEQYF
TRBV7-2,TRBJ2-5,CASSFRGPGETQYF
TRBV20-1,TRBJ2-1,CSGEVEGTSYNEQFF
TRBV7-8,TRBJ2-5,CASSPPPKETQYF
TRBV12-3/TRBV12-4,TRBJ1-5,CASSLRGGQVNQPQHF
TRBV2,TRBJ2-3,CASSEFRGQADTQYF
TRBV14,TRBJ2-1,CASSLGPRTDGNEQFF
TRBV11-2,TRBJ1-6,CASSVRGGMSNSPLHF
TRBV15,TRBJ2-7,CATSRYLRTGGSGEQYF
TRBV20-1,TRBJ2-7,CSAFSPGQGVDEQYF
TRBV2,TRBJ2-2,CASTARLAGKGAGELFF
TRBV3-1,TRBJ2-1,CASSERVVFNEQFF
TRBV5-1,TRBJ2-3,CASSLEGPSTDTQYF
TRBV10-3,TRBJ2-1,CAIMLAAEGEQFF
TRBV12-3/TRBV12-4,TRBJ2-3,CASSSGRLAGSHDTQYF
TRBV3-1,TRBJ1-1,CASSQSGNTEAFF
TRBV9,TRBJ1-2,CASSEPPGVDYGYTF
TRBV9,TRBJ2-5,CASSVTDRRETQYF
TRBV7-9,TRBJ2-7,CASSLAVGRSEQYF
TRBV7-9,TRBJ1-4,CASSRQGWANEKLFF
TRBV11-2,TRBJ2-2,CASRPRDTGELFF
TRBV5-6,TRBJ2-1,CASSGGGRLDSYNEQFF
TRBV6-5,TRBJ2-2,CASSYGAGDTGELFF
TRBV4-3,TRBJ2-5,CASSQGYQETQYF
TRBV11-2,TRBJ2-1,CASSFYPPGTYNNEQFF
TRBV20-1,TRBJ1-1,CSARRGAGEAFF
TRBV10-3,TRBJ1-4,CAISEAILTEKLFF
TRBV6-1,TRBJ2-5,CASSAGTSYPMSQYF
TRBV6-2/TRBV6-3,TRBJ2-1,CASLAHDNEQFF
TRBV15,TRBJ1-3,CATSARKISPGTSGNTIYF
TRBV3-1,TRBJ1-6,CASSQGTGVSPLHF